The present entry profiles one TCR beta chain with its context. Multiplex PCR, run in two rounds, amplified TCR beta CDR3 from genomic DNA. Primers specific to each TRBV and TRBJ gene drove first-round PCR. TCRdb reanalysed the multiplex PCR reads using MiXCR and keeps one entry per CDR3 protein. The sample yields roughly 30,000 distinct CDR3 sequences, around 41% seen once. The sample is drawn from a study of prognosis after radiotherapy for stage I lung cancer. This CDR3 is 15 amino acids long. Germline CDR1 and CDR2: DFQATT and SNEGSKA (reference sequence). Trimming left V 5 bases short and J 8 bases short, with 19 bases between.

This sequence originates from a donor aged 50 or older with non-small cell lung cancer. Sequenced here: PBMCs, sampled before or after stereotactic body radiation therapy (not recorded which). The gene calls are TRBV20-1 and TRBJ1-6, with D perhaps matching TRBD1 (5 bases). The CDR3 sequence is CSAQTPQGGDSPLHF. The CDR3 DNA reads TGCAGTGCTCAGACGCCTCAGGGCGGGGATTCACCCCTCCACTTT.